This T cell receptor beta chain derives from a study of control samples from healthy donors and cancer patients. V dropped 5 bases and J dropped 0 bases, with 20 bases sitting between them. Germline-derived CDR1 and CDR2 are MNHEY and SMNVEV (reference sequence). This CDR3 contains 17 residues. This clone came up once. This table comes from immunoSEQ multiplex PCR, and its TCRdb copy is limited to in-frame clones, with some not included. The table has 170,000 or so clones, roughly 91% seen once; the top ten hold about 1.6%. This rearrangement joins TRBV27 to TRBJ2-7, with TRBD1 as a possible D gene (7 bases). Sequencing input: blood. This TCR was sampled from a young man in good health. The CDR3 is CASSKLGGTANSYEQYF. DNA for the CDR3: TGTGCCAGCAGTAAATTGGGCGGGACAGCCAACTCCTACGAGCAGTACTTC.